The sequence of this T cell receptor beta chain was determined in a study of technical replicates of blood from a handful of donors. This CDR3 spans 15 amino acids. CDR1 is SGHNT, CDR2 YYREEE, per germline (reference sequence). V was clipped by 0 bases and J by 4 bases; unmatched bases: 3. Clones were sequenced by immunoSEQ multiplex PCR, and TCRdb holds only the in-frame ones, with some missing. Among some 80,000 clones listed, under 97% were seen once. The specimen sequenced was T cells isolated from PBMCs. The TCR was taken from a human donor in good health. The chain combines TRBV5-4 with TRBJ1-2; 10 nucleotides match TRBD1. The CDR3: CASSLGQGAVYGYTF. As DNA, the CDR3 is TGTGCCAGCAGCTTGGGACAGGGGGCAGTCTATGGCTACACCTTC. The full variable domain, completed using reference TRBV5-4 and TRBJ1-2, is ETGVTQSPTHLIKTRGQQVTLRCSSQSGHNTVSWYQQALGQGPQFIFQYYREEENGRGNFPPRFSGLQFPNYSSELNVNALELDDSALYLCASSLGQGAVYGYTFGSGTRLTVV.